The 2 T cell receptor beta chains reported below all come from one sample, sequenced in a study of Ad26.COV2.S vaccination and SARS-CoV-2 variants. Treatment noted: some 20 received Ad26.COV2.S at low or high dose, single or two shots; 5 received placebo; per-sample allocation not given. The investigators took samples on day 63 after the first vaccine or placebo injection. Data came from immunoSEQ multiplex PCR; TCRdb stores just in-frame clones and leaves some out. The table includes some 520,000 clones, 87% detected once. Sequences were derived from peripheral blood, sampled in a trial of Ad26.COV2.S vaccine versus placebo. These receptor sequences come from a person aged 18 to 59 who received the Ad26.COV2.S COVID-19 vaccine or a placebo.

The chain carries TRBV7-3 and TRBJ1-2; no definite D call. V lost 5 bases to trimming and J lost 4 bases, with 14 bases between them. The CDR3 has 14 amino acids. Looked up from germline, CDR1 is SGHTA and CDR2 is FQGTGA. DNA of the CDR3: TGTGCCAGCAGCCCTGACCGTCGGACCTATGGCTACACCTTC. This sequence encodes CASSPDRRTYGYTF.

This clone has only one observation. The chain recombines TRBV30 with TRBJ1-1; 7 bases line up with TRBD1. The CDR3 totals 13 residues. Looked up from germline, CDR1 is GTSNPN and CDR2 is SVGIG (reference sequence). The V segment lost 5 bases and the J segment 4 bases; nucleotides outside the gene matches: 7. CDR3 sequence reads: CAWCQSGGTEAFF. The CDR3 DNA reads as TGTGCCTGGTGCCAATCAGGGGGCACTGAAGCTTTCTTT.